This T cell receptor beta chain was sequenced during a study of shared clonotypes between healthy human individuals. Study information: Three men and a couple of women, aged 18 to 49, were donors.

The healthy adult donors were HIV-negative and reported no recent acute infections or vaccinations. Every immunoSEQ plate was one replicate of a subset's evenly spread DNA. Produced via immunoSEQ multiplex PCR; TCRdb's table is partial and in-frame only. The profile shows 400,000 to 500,000 clones, around 78% of them singletons. CDR1 and CDR2 from the germline V gene are SGHRS and YFSETQ. This CDR3 has 15 residues. The trim removed 3 bases at V and 3 bases at J, leaving 3 bases unmatched. The rearrangement links TRBV5-1 to TRBJ2-7, with TRBD2 matching over 13 bases. The sequence came from a woman aged 40 to 55 in good health. Some clones in this sample may be carry-over from other donors' samples. The source material was PBMCs. CDR3 nucleotides: TGCGCCAGCAGCTCTGGACTAGCGGGAGACTACGAGCAGTACTTC. Amino acids: CASSSGLAGDYEQYF.